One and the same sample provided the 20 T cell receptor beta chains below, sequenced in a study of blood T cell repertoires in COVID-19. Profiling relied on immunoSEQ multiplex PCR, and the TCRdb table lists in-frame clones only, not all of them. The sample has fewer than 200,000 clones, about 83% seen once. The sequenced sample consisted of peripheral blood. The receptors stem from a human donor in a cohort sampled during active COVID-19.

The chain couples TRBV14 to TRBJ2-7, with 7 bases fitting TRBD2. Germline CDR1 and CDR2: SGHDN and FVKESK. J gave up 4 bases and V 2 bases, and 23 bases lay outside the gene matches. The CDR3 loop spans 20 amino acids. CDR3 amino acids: CASSQLERGGVRGRTYEQYF. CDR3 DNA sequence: TGTGCCAGCAGCCAACTTGAACGGGGCGGGGTCCGCGGGAGAACTTACGAGCAGTACTTC.

The CDR3 coding sequence is TGTGCCAGCATTCTTGGGACAGCCGGGGAGCTGTTTTTT. It yields the protein CASILGTAGELFF. J is TRBJ2-2 and V is TRBV12-3 or TRBV12-4; 7 nucleotides align to TRBD1. The trim removed 7 bases at V and 6 bases at J, leaving 5 bases unmatched. CDR3 size: 13 residues.

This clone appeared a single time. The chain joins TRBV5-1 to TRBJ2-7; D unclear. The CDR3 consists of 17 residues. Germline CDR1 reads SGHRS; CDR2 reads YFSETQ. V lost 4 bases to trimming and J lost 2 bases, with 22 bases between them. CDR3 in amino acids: CASSPPRDSLIPYEQYF. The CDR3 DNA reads TGCGCCAGCAGCCCCCCCCGCGACTCTCTTATTCCCTACGAGCAGTACTTC. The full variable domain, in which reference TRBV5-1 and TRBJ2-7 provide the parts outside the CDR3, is KAGVTQTPRYLIKTRGQQVTLSCSPISGHRSVSWYQQTPGQGLQFLFEYFSETQRNKGNFPGRFSGRQFSNSRSEMNVSTLELGDSALYLCASSPPRDSLIPYEQYFGPGTRLTVT.

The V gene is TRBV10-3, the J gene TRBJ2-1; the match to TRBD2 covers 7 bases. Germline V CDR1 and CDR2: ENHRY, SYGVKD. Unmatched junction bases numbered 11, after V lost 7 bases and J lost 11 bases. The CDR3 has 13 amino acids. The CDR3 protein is CAITKQTSTKQFF. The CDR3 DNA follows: TGTGCCATCACCAAACAGACTAGCACCAAGCAGTTCTTC.

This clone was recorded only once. The CDR3 protein is CASTPDRPNTGELFF. CDR3 bases: TGCGCCAGCACCCCTGACAGGCCGAACACCGGGGAGCTGTTTTTT. V usage is TRBV10-2 and J usage is TRBJ2-2; possible D gene TRBD1, 6 bases. Trimming left V 7 bases short and J 0 bases short, with 12 bases between. This CDR3 is 15 amino acids long. Germline values: CDR1 WSHSY, CDR2 SAAADI.

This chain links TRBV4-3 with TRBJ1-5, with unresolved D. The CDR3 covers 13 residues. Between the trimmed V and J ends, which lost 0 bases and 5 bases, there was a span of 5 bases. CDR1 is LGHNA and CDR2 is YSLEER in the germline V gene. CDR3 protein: CASSQDPDQPQHF. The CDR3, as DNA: TGCGCCAGCAGCCAAGATCCAGATCAGCCCCAGCATTTT.

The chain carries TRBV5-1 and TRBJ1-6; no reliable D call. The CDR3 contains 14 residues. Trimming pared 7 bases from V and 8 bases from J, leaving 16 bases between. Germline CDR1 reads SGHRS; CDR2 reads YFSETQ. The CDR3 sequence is CASATSLIDSPLHF. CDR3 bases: TGCGCCAGCGCCACGAGTCTAATTGATTCACCCCTCCACTTT.

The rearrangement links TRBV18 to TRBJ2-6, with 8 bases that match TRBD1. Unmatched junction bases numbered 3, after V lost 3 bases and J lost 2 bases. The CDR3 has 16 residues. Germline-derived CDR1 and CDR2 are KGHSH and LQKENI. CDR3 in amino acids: CASSPTGVTGANVLTF. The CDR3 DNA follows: TGTGCCAGCTCACCGACAGGGGTTACTGGGGCCAACGTCCTGACTTTC.

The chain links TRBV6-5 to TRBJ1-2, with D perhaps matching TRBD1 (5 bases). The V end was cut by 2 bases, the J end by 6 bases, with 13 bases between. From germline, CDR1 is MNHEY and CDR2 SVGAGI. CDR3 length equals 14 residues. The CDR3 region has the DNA TGTGCCAGCAGTTACCTTTCAGGGAGGCATGGCTACACCTTC. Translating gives CASSYLSGRHGYTF.

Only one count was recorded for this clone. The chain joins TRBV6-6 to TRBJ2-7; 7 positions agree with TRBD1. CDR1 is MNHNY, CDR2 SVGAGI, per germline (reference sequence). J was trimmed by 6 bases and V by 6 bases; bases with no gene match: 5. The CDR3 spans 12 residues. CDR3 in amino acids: CASSGAGGEQYF. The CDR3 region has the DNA TGTGCCAGCAGCGGGGCAGGGGGCGAGCAGTACTTC.

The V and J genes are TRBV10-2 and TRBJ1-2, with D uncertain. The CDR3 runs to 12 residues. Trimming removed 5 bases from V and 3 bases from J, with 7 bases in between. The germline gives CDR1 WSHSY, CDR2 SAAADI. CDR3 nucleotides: TGCGCCAGCAGTCGGGATGACTATGGCTACACCTTC. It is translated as CASSRDDYGYTF.

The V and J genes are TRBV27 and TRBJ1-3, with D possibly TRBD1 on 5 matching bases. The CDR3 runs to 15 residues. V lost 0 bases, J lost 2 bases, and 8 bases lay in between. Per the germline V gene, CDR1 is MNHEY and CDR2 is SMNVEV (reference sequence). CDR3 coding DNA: TGTGCCAGCAGTTTATCCGGGGGTGCTGGAAACACCATATATTTT. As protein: CASSLSGGAGNTIYF.

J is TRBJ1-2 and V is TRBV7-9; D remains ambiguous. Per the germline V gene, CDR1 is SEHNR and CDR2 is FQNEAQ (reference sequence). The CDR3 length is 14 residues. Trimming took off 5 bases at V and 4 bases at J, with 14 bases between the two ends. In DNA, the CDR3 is TGTGCCAGCAGCCCCCCCGGGGTAAGCTATGGCTACACCTTC. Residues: CASSPPGVSYGYTF.

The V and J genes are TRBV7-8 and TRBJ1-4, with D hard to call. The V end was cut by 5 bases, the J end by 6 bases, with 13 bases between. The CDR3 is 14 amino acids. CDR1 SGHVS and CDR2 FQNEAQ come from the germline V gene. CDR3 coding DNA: TGTGCCAGCAGCCCGCGGGCCAAGGATGAAAAACTGTTTTTT. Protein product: CASSPRAKDEKLFF.

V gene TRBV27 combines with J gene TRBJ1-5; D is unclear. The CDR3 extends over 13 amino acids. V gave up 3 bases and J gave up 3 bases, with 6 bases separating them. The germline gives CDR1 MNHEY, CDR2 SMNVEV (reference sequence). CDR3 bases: TGTGCCAGCAGTTTGTGGGCCAATCAGCCCCAGCATTTT. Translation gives CASSLWANQPQHF.

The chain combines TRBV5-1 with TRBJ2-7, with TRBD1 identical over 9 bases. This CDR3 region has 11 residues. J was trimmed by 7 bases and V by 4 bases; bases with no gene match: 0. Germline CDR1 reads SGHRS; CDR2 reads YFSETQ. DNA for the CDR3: TGCGCCAGCAGCGACAGGGGGGAGCAGTACTTC. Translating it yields CASSDRGEQYF.

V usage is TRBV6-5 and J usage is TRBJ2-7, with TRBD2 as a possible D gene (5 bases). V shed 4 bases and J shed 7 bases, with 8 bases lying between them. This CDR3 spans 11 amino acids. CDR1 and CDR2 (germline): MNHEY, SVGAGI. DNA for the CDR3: TGTGCCAGCAGTTCTAGAGGGGAGCAGTACTTC. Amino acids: CASSSRGEQYF.

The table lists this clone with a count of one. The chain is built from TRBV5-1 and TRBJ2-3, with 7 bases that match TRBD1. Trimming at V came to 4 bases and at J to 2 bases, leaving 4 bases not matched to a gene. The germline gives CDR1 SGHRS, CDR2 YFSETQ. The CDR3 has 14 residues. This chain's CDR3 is CASSPGTATDTQYF. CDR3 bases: TGCGCCAGCAGCCCCGGGACAGCCACAGATACGCAGTATTTT.

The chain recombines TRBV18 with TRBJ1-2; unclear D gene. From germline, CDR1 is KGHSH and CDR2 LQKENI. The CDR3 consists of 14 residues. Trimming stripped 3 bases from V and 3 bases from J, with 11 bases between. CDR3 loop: CASSPTGWDYGYTF. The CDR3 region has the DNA TGTGCCAGCTCACCGACGGGGTGGGACTATGGCTACACCTTC.

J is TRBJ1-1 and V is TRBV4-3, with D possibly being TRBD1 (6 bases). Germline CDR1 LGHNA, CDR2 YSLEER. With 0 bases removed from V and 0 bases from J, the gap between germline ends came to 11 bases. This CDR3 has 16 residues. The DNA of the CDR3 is TGCGCCAGCAGCCAAGATGGGGACATGGTGAACACTGAAGCTTTCTTT. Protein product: CASSQDGDMVNTEAFF.